In this sample, the clone carrying this TCR beta chain turned up once. Its antigen is undetermined. Per the germline V gene, CDR1 is MDHEN and CDR2 is SYDVKM. The CDR3 extends over 17 amino acids. V lost 5 bases, J lost 0 bases, and 10 bases stayed unmatched. This sample stems from a study of cytomegalovirus exposure and HLA in healthy donors. Notes on the study in general: Previously analyzed data showed that most TCR beta V segments were productive at a frequency of about 87% or about 30%.

PCR employed 60 Vbeta and 13 Jbeta primers. Some clones are missing from TCRdb's copy, which holds only in-frame ones; the method was immunoSEQ multiplex PCR. Among 90,000 to 120,000 clones listed, around 77% were seen once. The sequenced sample consisted of PBMCs. The rearrangement links TRBV28 to TRBJ1-5; TRBD1 matches at 7 bases. The sequence derives from a male donor in good health and CMV-seronegative. The DNA for the CDR3 is TGTGCCAGCAGTCCGGGCGGACAGGAGGATAGCAATCAGCCCCAGCATTTT. It is translated as CASSPGGQEDSNQPQHF.